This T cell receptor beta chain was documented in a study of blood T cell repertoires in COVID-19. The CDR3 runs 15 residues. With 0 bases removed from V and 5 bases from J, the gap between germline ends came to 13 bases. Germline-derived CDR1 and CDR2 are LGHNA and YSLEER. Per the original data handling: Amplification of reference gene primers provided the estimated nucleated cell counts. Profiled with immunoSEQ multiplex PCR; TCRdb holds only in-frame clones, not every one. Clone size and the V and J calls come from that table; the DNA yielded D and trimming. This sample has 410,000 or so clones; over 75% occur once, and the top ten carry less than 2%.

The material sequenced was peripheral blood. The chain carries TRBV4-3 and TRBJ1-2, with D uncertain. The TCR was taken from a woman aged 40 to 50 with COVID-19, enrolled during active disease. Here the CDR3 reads CASSQEISPRYGYTF. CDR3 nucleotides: TGCGCCAGCAGCCAAGAAATTAGTCCGCGGTATGGCTACACCTTC.